Below are 23 T cell receptor beta chains sequenced from a single sample in a study of cytomegalovirus exposure and HLA in healthy donors. 60 Vbeta and 13 Jbeta primers were used in PCR. Assay: immunoSEQ multiplex PCR; the TCRdb copy retains only in-frame clones and omits some. The sample holds 95,000 to 150,000 clones; 15% are singletons and the top ten take 1.5% to 2%. The sample taken for sequencing was PBMCs. The origin of the receptors is a woman aged 18-29 years in good health and CMV-seronegative.

This sequence joins TRBV25-1 and TRBJ2-2; 9 nucleotides match TRBD2. Trimming at V came to 2 bases and at J to 3 bases, leaving 4 bases not matched to a gene. CDR3 length: 16 residues. Germline V gives CDR1 MGHDK, CDR2 SYGVNS. The chain's CDR3 is CASSEGRGGHTGELFF. In DNA form, the CDR3 reads TGTGCCAGCAGTGAAGGGCGGGGGGGCCACACCGGGGAGCTGTTTTTT. Combining the CDR3 with reference TRBV25-1 and TRBJ2-2 gives the whole variable domain EADIYQTPRYLVIGTGKKITLECSQTMGHDKMYWYQQDPGMELHLIHYSYGVNSTEKGDLSSESTVSRIRTEHFPLTLESARPSHTSQYLCASSEGRGGHTGELFFGEGSRLTVL.

This chain connects TRBV5-1 to TRBJ2-5, with D possibly being TRBD2 (6 bases). V lost 0 bases and J 6 bases, leaving 12 bases between the germline ends. The CDR3 has 14 amino acids. Germline V gives CDR1 SGHRS, CDR2 YFSETQ. The CDR3 DNA reads as TGCGCCAGCAGCTTGGAGGCAGGGAGGCAGACCCAGTACTTC. Amino acids: CASSLEAGRQTQYF.

The gene calls are TRBV28 and TRBJ2-7; TRBD2 agrees at 7 bases. Germline CDR1 is MDHEN and CDR2 is SYDVKM. Unmatched junction bases numbered 8, after V lost 8 bases and J lost 4 bases. The CDR3 totals 13 residues. CDR3 DNA sequence: TGTGCCAGCGAAACTAGCGATACTTACGAGCAGTACTTC. Its translation is CASETSDTYEQYF.

The chain has TRBV7-9 and TRBJ2-7; TRBD1 agrees at 12 bases. The CDR3 spans 15 residues. The trim removed 1 base at V and 6 bases at J, leaving 4 bases unmatched. Germline V gene data show CDR1 as SEHNR and CDR2 as FQNEAQ (reference sequence). The DNA for the CDR3 is TGTGCCAGCAGCTTAGTGGGGACAGGGGGCGGCGAGCAGTACTTC. Protein sequence: CASSLVGTGGGEQYF.

Only a few counts were recorded for this clone. The chain recombines TRBV7-2 with TRBJ1-3, with D uncertain. Germline V CDR1 and CDR2: SGHTA, FQGNSA. The V gene lost 5 bases and the J gene lost 0 bases, with 8 bases spanning the gap. The CDR3 has 14 residues. The CDR3 DNA follows: TGTGCCAGCAGCCGCGGGAGCTCTGGAAACACCATATATTTT. Translating it yields CASSRGSSGNTIYF.

This chain connects TRBV5-1 to TRBJ2-2, with TRBD1 matching 7 bases. V lost 4 bases and J lost 0; bases outside the gene matches: 15. The CDR3 is 19 amino acids. Germline V gene sequence: CDR1 SGHRS, CDR2 YFSETQ. The CDR3 coding sequence is TGCGCCAGCAGCCACAAATTGGGATACAGGGGCTCGAACACCGGGGAGCTGTTTTTT. Encoded protein: CASSHKLGYRGSNTGELFF. Variable domain in full (rest from reference TRBV5-1 and TRBJ2-2): KAGVTQTPRYLIKTRGQQVTLSCSPISGHRSVSWYQQTPGQGLQFLFEYFSETQRNKGNFPGRFSGRQFSNSRSEMNVSTLELGDSALYLCASSHKLGYRGSNTGELFFGEGSRLTVL.

The chain combines TRBV7-2 with TRBJ2-5; D remains unclear. The CDR3 covers 11 residues. Germline CDR1 and CDR2: SGHTA and FQGNSA. The ends were cut back, 6 bases at V and 5 bases at J, with 7 bases in the middle. The CDR3, as DNA: TGTGCCAGCAGAACCGGGGAGACCCAGTACTTC. Amino acid sequence: CASRTGETQYF.

This rearrangement joins TRBV28 to TRBJ1-1, with 7 nucleotides matching TRBD1. The CDR3 runs to 15 residues. Germline CDR1 and CDR2: MDHEN and SYDVKM. The V segment lost 5 bases and the J segment 4 bases; nucleotides outside the gene matches: 10. CDR3 amino acids: CASSLLTQGGTEAFF. The CDR3 DNA reads as TGTGCCAGCAGTCTCCTGACCCAGGGGGGCACTGAAGCTTTCTTT.

The genes are TRBV5-1 and TRBJ2-3, with a tentative D call TRBD2 (6 bases). V lost 0 bases and J 6 bases, leaving 14 bases between the germline ends. Germline V gives CDR1 SGHRS, CDR2 YFSETQ. CDR3 length equals 15 residues. The CDR3 region has the DNA TGCGCCAGCAGCTTGGCCTCAGCGGGTCCGGATACGCAGTATTTT. Its translation is CASSLASAGPDTQYF.

The J gene is TRBJ2-3, the V gene TRBV5-4; TRBD1 matches 12 bases. This CDR3 spans 16 amino acids. Germline CDR1 is SGHNT and CDR2 is YYREEE (reference sequence). V lost 4 bases to trimming and J lost 1 base; unmatched junction nucleotides: 4. CDR3: CASSRGTGGRTDTQYF. In DNA form, the CDR3 reads TGTGCCAGCAGCAGGGGGACAGGGGGCCGCACAGATACGCAGTATTTT.

This clone was counted a few times. This chain uses TRBV7-9 with TRBJ2-3, with D possibly matching TRBD1 (6 bases). Germline V gene sequence: CDR1 SEHNR, CDR2 FQNEAQ (reference sequence). V shed 3 bases and J shed 3 bases, with 13 bases lying between them. This CDR3 region has 15 residues. The CDR3 DNA reads TGTGCCAGCAGCTTCGGACAGACCGAAACAGATACGCAGTATTTT. It codes for CASSFGQTETDTQYF.

This clone was counted only a few times. The genes are TRBV7-9 and TRBJ1-1; the D is unclear. The V gene's germline CDR1 is SEHNR and CDR2 FQNEAQ (reference sequence). Trimming pared 7 bases from V and 0 bases from J, leaving 9 bases between. This CDR3 is 13 amino acids long. CDR3 amino acids: CASNLPLNTEAFF. The CDR3 DNA is TGTGCCAGCAATCTTCCTCTGAACACTGAAGCTTTCTTT.

This clone has just a few counts. The rearrangement links TRBV13 to TRBJ2-2, with D perhaps TRBD2 (6 bases). The CDR3 consists of 16 residues. The V end lost 8 bases, the J end lost 0 bases, and 16 bases lay between the germline ends. CDR1 PRHDT and CDR2 FYEKMQ come from the germline V gene (reference sequence). CDR3 loop: CASGGIGLANTGELFF. The CDR3, as DNA: TGTGCCAGCGGGGGGATAGGGCTAGCGAACACCGGGGAGCTGTTTTTT.

CDR3 nucleotides: TGTGCCAGCAGGGACAGGGCCAGGACTGAAGCTTTCTTT. The encoded protein is CASRDRARTEAFF. This chain links TRBV27 with TRBJ1-1; 8 bases match TRBD1. Germline CDR1 and CDR2: MNHEY and SMNVEV (reference sequence). This CDR3 is built from 13 residues. Germline trimming cut 6 bases from V and 5 bases from J; bases unmatched to any gene: 5.

Remarks on this clone: The same CDR3 can be traced to other DNA sequences in this sample. The chain has TRBV6-5 and TRBJ1-1, with 11 positions matching TRBD1. The CDR3 has 14 residues. Unmatched junction bases numbered 3, after V lost 5 bases and J lost 4 bases. CDR1 is MNHEY and CDR2 is SVGAGI in the germline V gene. The CDR3 loop reads CASSRGTGGTEAFF. The CDR3 nucleotides are TGTGCCAGCAGTCGGGGGACAGGGGGCACTGAAGCTTTCTTT.

This clone was found a few times. The J gene is TRBJ2-1, the V gene TRBV6-1; 14 bases match TRBD2. The CDR3 is 13 amino acids. V lost 10 bases and J lost 7; bases outside the gene matches: 3. Germline lookup yields CDR1 MNHNS and CDR2 SASEGT. The CDR3 loop reads CATRTSGGNEQFF. DNA of the CDR3: TGTGCCACTAGGACTAGCGGGGGGAATGAGCAGTTCTTC.

This clone was detected a few times. The CDR3 loop is CASSPGQQNEKLFF. CDR3 coding DNA: TGCGCCAGCAGCCCTGGACAGCAGAATGAAAAACTGTTTTTT. V and J are TRBV5-1 and TRBJ1-4; a weak D match, TRBD1 (6 bases). The germline gives CDR1 SGHRS, CDR2 YFSETQ. The CDR3 length is 14 residues. V gave up 4 bases and J gave up 5 bases, with 12 bases separating them.

This clone was detected a few times. J is TRBJ2-5 and V is TRBV5-4, with 7 bases identical to TRBD2. V dropped 5 bases and J dropped 4; count of bases not matched to a gene: 11. CDR1 and CDR2 (germline): SGHNT, YYREEE (reference sequence). The CDR3 has 15 amino acids. The CDR3 spells CASSFPGTGGETQYF. The CDR3 coding sequence is TGTGCCAGCAGTTTTCCCGGGACGGGGGGAGAGACCCAGTACTTC. Drawing the rest from reference TRBV5-4 and TRBJ2-5, the complete variable domain is ETGVTQSPTHLIKTRGQQVTLRCSSQSGHNTVSWYQQALGQGPQFIFQYYREEENGRGNFPPRFSGLQFPNYSSELNVNALELDDSALYLCASSFPGTGGETQYFGPGTRLLVL.

This clone was seen a handful of times. The chain carries TRBV4-1 and TRBJ2-6; the match to TRBD1 covers 8 bases. The CDR3 is 18 residues long. Per germline, CDR1 MGHRA and CDR2 YSYEKL. V lost 0 bases, J lost 2 bases, and 6 bases stayed unmatched. The CDR3 reads CASSQEGPQGAGANVLTF. Here the CDR3 DNA reads TGCGCCAGCAGCCAAGAGGGCCCACAGGGGGCTGGGGCCAACGTCCTGACTTTC.

The gene calls are TRBV20-1 and TRBJ1-2; 7 bases agree with TRBD1. V shed 6 bases and J 5 bases; nucleotides not matched to a gene: 3. The CDR3 has 11 amino acids. Germline V gives CDR1 DFQATT, CDR2 SNEGSKA (reference sequence). CDR3 DNA sequence: TGCAGTGCCTGGACAGGATATGGCTACACCTTC. Residues: CSAWTGYGYTF.

A few counts support this clone. J is TRBJ1-2 and V is TRBV11-2; D call uncertain. The CDR3 is made up of 14 amino acids. Germline assignment: CDR1 SGHAT and CDR2 FQNNGV. Trimming took 1 base from V and 4 from J, leaving 10 bases between them. The CDR3 reads CASSLVRFPYGYTF. The CDR3 region has the DNA TGTGCCAGCAGCTTAGTACGGTTCCCCTATGGCTACACCTTC.

The chain couples TRBV9 to TRBJ2-5, with 8 bases lining up with TRBD2. CDR1 is SGDLS and CDR2 is YYNGEE in the germline V gene. The V and J ends lost 4 bases and 3 bases, in that order; junction bases with no gene match: 2. This CDR3 spans 13 amino acids. CDR3 nucleotide sequence: TGTGCCAGCAGCACGGGAGGGGAAGAGACCCAGTACTTC. Protein product: CASSTGGEETQYF.

The V gene is TRBV14, the J gene TRBJ2-1; 7 bases map to TRBD2. Germline CDR1 and CDR2: SGHDN and FVKESK. The CDR3 sequence is 17 residues long. V shed 1 base, J shed 7 bases, and the junction held 13 bases outside the gene matches. Here the CDR3 reads CASSQGRLAVMQNEQFF. The CDR3 DNA sequence: TGTGCCAGCAGCCAAGGGCGCCTAGCGGTGATGCAAAATGAGCAGTTCTTC.